Listed below are T cell receptor beta chains from one sample, sequenced in a study of control samples from healthy donors and cancer patients. Assay: immunoSEQ multiplex PCR; the TCRdb copy retains only in-frame clones and omits some. Found here are 100,000 or so clones, approximately 90% of them singletons; the top ten hold around 1.3%. The specimen sequenced was blood. The receptors here all came from a woman aged 45-65 years in good health. CDR3s include the opening cysteine and the closing phenylalanine or tryptophan.

>TRBJ2-2|TRBV28
CASSSLTLTGEWTGELFF
>TRBJ2-7|TRBV5-1
CASSTGLAGTYEQYF
>TRBJ2-3|TRBV28
CASRSSGSFRDTQYF
>TRBJ2-1|TRBV29-1
CSVEDAGRGRANEQFF
>TRBJ2-6|TRBV2
CASRRQGSSGANVLTF
>TRBJ2-5|TRBV6-2/TRBV6-3
CASSKIGRAQETQYF
>TRBJ1-2|TRBV12-3/TRBV12-4
CASSFQGPYGYTF
>TRBJ1-1|TRBV7-9
CASSDPRGVDTEAFF
>TRBJ1-1|TRBV6-1
CASSEDGRANTEAFF
>TRBJ2-5|TRBV11-3
CASSNFQETQYF
>TRBJ2-2|TRBV28
CASRASGYGTGELFF
>TRBJ1-1|TRBV6-1
CASSESPTITEAFF
>TRBJ1-1|TRBV3-1/TRBV3-2
CASSLAEGRQGATALNTEAFF
>TRBJ2-3|TRBV5-4
CASIGRGTDTQYF
>TRBJ1-2|TRBV4-3
CASSQDWQGGGYTF
>TRBJ1-2|TRBV4-1
CASQGFRRGYTF
>TRBJ2-5|TRBV28
CASSPLLAALGETQYF
>TRBJ1-2|TRBV7-2
CASSLDRSANYGYTF
>TRBJ2-6|TRBV4-2
CASSQDLGNSGANVLTF
>TRBJ2-3|TRBV7-8
CASSLLGTDTQYF
>TRBJ2-7|TRBV7-2
CASSVTSGGLYEQYF
>TRBJ1-3|TRBV16
CASSQSTYRTAGNTIYF
>TRBJ1-5|TRBV5-4
CASSLGTGPNQPQHF
>TRBJ2-1|TRBV6-1
CASIQARGSILATTNEQFF
>TRBJ1-2|TRBV5-8
CASSLISRPNYGYTF
>TRBJ1-1|TRBV19
CASSIVGQESEAFF
>TRBJ1-3|TRBV10-3
CAINDPGNTIYF
>TRBJ1-1|TRBV5-1
CASSLDTGREAFF
>TRBJ2-3|TRBV18
CASSSPTGTSTDTQYF
>TRBJ1-2|TRBV9
CASSVDPGHDYGYTF
>TRBJ2-2|TRBV9
CASSVARGSNTGELFF
>TRBJ1-1|TRBV13
CASSSRTVNTEAFF
>TRBJ2-7|TRBV5-1
CASSRWTSESGQYF
>TRBJ2-3|TRBV7-3
CASSLVAGRTDTQYF
>TRBJ2-2|TRBV9
CASSVGGDTGELFF
>TRBJ2-7|TRBV5-1
CASRQPGQAYEQYF
>TRBJ2-1|TRBV19
CASLPQGGSYNEQFF
>TRBJ2-3|TRBV19
CASSKGLAGAGDTQYF
>TRBJ2-3|TRBV7-2
CASSLTSGSTDTQYF
>TRBJ2-1|TRBV7-2
CASSLEKYNEQFF
>TRBJ1-1|TRBV21-1
CASRRQGGGKAEAFF
>TRBJ1-1|TRBV11-3
CASSLDNWEGNTEAFF
>TRBJ1-2|TRBV7-9
CAGSPSDRESYGYTF